Detailed here is one T cell receptor (beta chain). These data belong to a study of cytomegalovirus exposure and HLA in healthy donors. V lost 5 bases, J lost 6 bases, and 13 bases lay in between. Per germline, CDR1 MNHEY and CDR2 SVGAGI. The CDR3 loop spans 14 amino acids. Primers included in the PCR were 60 Vbeta and 13 Jbeta primers. Assay: immunoSEQ multiplex PCR; the TCRdb copy retains only in-frame clones and omits some. The data contain 120,000 or so clones, around four fifths of them singletons. The sample was PBMCs. The TCR comes from a human donor in good health. The V and J genes are TRBV6-5 and TRBJ2-2, with a possible D match to TRBD2 (6 bases). The CDR3 nucleotides read TGTGCCAGCAGTGGAAGACTAGTGGCCGGGGAGCTGTTTTTT. Residues: CASSGRLVAGELFF.